Shown below are 14 T cell receptor beta chains from a single sample sequenced in a study of control samples from healthy donors and cancer patients. TCRdb's copy holds only in-frame clones and misses some; the assay was immunoSEQ multiplex PCR. In the table there are roughly 89,000 clones, 75% to 95% of which are singletons. Sample: blood. Every receptor here comes from a man in his forties or fifties in good health.

As to this clone: At the DNA level, this CDR3 is encoded by other sequences in the same sample as well. The J gene is TRBJ1-5, the V gene TRBV3-1 (or the pseudogene TRBV3-2); no clear D. This CDR3 is 14 amino acids long. Trimming left V 4 bases short and J 2 bases short, with 9 bases between. Germline loops: CDR1 LGHDT, CDR2 YNNKEL (reference sequence). CDR3 sequence: CASSLGRGNQPQHF. The CDR3 DNA follows: TGTGCCAGCAGCCTCGGGAGGGGCAATCAGCCCCAGCATTTT.

This clone was seen once. Mismatch with germline at one junction end may stem from a read error. The chain couples TRBV4-1 to TRBJ1-1, with D possibly matching TRBD1 (6 bases). This CDR3 has 15 amino acids. CDR1 MGHRA and CDR2 YSYEKL come from the germline V gene. Written as DNA, the CDR3 is TGCGCCAGCAGCCAAGGGTACAGGGACGGCACTGGAGCTTTCTTT. This encodes CASSQGYRDGTGAFF.

The V gene is TRBV2, the J gene TRBJ2-3; D ambiguous. V was shortened by 2 bases and J by 1 base, with 13 bases between the two germline ends. Germline V gives CDR1 SNHLY, CDR2 FYNNEI. The CDR3 length is 16 residues. The CDR3: CASSETQSPGTDTQYF. The CDR3 bases are TGTGCCAGCAGTGAAACCCAGTCCCCTGGCACAGATACGCAGTATTTT. Combining the CDR3 with reference TRBV2 and TRBJ2-3 gives the whole variable domain EPEVTQTPSHQVTQMGQEVILRCVPISNHLYFYWYRQILGQKVEFLVSFYNNEISEKSEIFDDQFSVERPDGSNFTLKIRSTKLEDSAMYFCASSETQSPGTDTQYFGPGTRLTVL.

This clone has only one observation. The J gene is TRBJ1-2, the V gene TRBV4-1; TRBD1 aligns across 7 bases. The trim removed 1 base at V and 4 bases at J, leaving 6 bases unmatched. Germline V gene sequence: CDR1 MGHRA, CDR2 YSYEKL. The CDR3 loop spans 15 amino acids. CDR3 in amino acids: CASSQGVAGGYGYTF. CDR3 sequence (DNA): TGCGCCAGCAGCCAAGGGGTGGCAGGGGGCTATGGCTACACCTTC.

V and J are TRBV21-1 and TRBJ1-2. TRBV21-1 counts as a pseudogene. This CDR3 is 12 amino acids long. The CDR3 loop reads CASSVYGPGYTF. CDR3 in DNA: TGTGCCAGCAGCGTCTACGGGCCTGGCTACACCTTC.

This sequence joins TRBV24-1 and TRBJ1-6; no clear D gene. CDR3 size: 12 residues. V was cut by 4 bases and J by 5 bases, with 2 bases left in between. Germline V gene data show CDR1 as KGHDR and CDR2 as SFDVKD. This CDR3 reads CATSENNSPLHF. The CDR3 nucleotides read TGTGCCACCAGTGAGAATAATTCACCCCTCCACTTT.

The chain links TRBV12-3 or TRBV12-4 to TRBJ1-2; no definite D call. The CDR3 runs to 12 residues. With 1 base removed from V and 5 bases from J, the gap between germline ends came to 5 bases. The CDR3 coding sequence is TGTGCCAGCAGTTTAGGCCTATATGGCTACACCTTC. Its protein product is CASSLGLYGYTF.

The chain is built from TRBV7-2 and TRBJ1-3, with 11 positions matching TRBD1. The CDR3 runs 16 residues. CDR1 and CDR2 from the germline V gene are SGHTA and FQGNSA. The J segment lost 2 bases and the V segment lost 5 bases, leaving 5 bases of the junction unmatched. The CDR3 sequence is CASSLWTGGAGNTIYF. In DNA form, the CDR3 reads TGTGCCAGCAGCCTATGGACAGGGGGCGCTGGAAACACCATATATTTT.

This sequence joins TRBV19 and TRBJ1-5, with D unresolved. V shed 5 bases and J shed 9 bases, with 14 bases lying between them. CDR3 size: 13 residues. The germline CDR1 and CDR2 sequences are LNHDA and SQIVND (reference sequence). The DNA of the CDR3 is TGTGCCAGTAGTCAATCGGTTACTACGCCCCAGCATTTT. It yields the protein CASSQSVTTPQHF.

The chain uses TRBV19 and TRBJ1-3; D uncertain. The CDR3 is 15 amino acids. The germline V gene has CDR1 LNHDA and CDR2 SQIVND (reference sequence). Trimming removed 3 bases from V and 4 bases from J, with 13 bases in between. CDR3 in DNA: TGTGCCAGTAGTATTCGGAGGTTAGCCGGAAACACCATATATTTT. The encoded protein is CASSIRRLAGNTIYF.

This chain links TRBV21-1 with TRBJ1-5. TRBV21-1 represents a pseudogene. The length of the CDR3 is 11 residues. The CDR3 DNA follows: TGTGCCAGCAGCAAAGGGGGAATGAGGGATTTT. It encodes CASSKGGMRDF.

V usage is TRBV5-4 and J usage is TRBJ1-2; D not certain. The CDR3 is 13 residues long. V gave up 2 bases and J gave up 8 bases, with 13 bases separating them. Germline V gives CDR1 SGHNT, CDR2 YYREEE (reference sequence). CDR3 amino acids: CASSFNSYDGYTF. Here the CDR3 DNA reads TGTGCCAGCAGCTTCAATAGTTATGACGGCTACACCTTC.

The genes are TRBV9 and TRBJ2-2, with D uncertain. This CDR3 contains 13 residues. Deletions cut 4 bases from V and 4 bases from J, with 8 bases between. Germline CDR1 SGDLS, CDR2 YYNGEE. In DNA form, the CDR3 reads TGTGCCAGCAGCCCAGACACCACCGGGGAGCTGTTTTTT. Amino acid sequence: CASSPDTTGELFF.

V gene TRBV5-1 combines with J gene TRBJ1-5; TRBD1 is a possible D gene (5 bases). The CDR3 loop spans 14 amino acids. The germline CDR1 and CDR2 sequences are SGHRS and YFSETQ. Between the trimmed V and J ends, which lost 1 base and 6 bases, there was a span of 11 bases. The CDR3 loop is CASSLSGSGQPQHF. The CDR3 DNA reads TGCGCCAGCAGCTTGTCAGGGAGCGGTCAGCCCCAGCATTTT.